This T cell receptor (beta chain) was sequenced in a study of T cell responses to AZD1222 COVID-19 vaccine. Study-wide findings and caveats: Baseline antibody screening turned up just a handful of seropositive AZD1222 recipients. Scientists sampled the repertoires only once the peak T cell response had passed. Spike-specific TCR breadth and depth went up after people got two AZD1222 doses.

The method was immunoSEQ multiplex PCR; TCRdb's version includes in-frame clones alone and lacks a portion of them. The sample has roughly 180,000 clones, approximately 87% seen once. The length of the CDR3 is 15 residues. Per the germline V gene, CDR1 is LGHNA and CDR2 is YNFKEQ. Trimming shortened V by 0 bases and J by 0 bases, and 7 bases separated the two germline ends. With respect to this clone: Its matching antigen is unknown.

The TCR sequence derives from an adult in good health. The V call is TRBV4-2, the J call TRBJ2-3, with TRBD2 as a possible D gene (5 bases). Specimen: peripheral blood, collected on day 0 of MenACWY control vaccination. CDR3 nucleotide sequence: TGTGCCAGCAGCCAAGAGCCTAGCAGCACAGATACGCAGTATTTT. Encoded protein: CASSQEPSSTDTQYF.